Shown below are 14 T cell receptor beta chains from a single sample sequenced in a study of blood T cell repertoires in COVID-19. The repertoire was sequenced with immunoSEQ multiplex PCR; TCRdb's copy has only in-frame clones and lacks some. The sample comprises approximately 270,000 clones, roughly nine tenths of which are singletons, and 2% to 2.5% rests with the top ten. The material sequenced was peripheral blood. All receptors come from a man in his fifties or sixties with acute or convalescent COVID-19.

The chain uses TRBV9 and TRBJ1-4; D remains ambiguous. The CDR3 has 15 amino acids. Trimming shortened V by 0 bases and J by 6 bases, and 12 bases separated the two germline ends. Germline CDR1 reads SGDLS; CDR2 reads YYNGEE. As DNA, the CDR3 is TGTGCCAGCAGCGTAGCCGGAGGATTCGATGAAAAACTGTTTTTT. Its protein is CASSVAGGFDEKLFF.

The rearrangement links TRBV6-5 to TRBJ2-7; no clear D. The CDR3 consists of 13 residues. The V end was cut by 6 bases, the J end by 2 bases, with 11 bases between. CDR1 is MNHEY, CDR2 SVGAGI, per germline. CDR3 coding DNA: TGTGCCAGCAGCGCGTTTGTGGCCTACGAGCAGTACTTC. The encoded protein is CASSAFVAYEQYF.

This clone occurred once. The V call is TRBV5-4, the J call TRBJ1-3; a weak D match, TRBD1 (5 bases). The V gene's germline CDR1 is SGHNT and CDR2 YYREEE (reference sequence). This CDR3 contains 13 residues. The V gene lost 4 bases and the J gene lost 4 bases, with 9 bases spanning the gap. CDR3 sequence: CASSPWTGNTIYF. The CDR3 region has the DNA TGTGCCAGCAGCCCCTGGACAGGAAACACCATATATTTT.

The V gene is TRBV7-8, the J gene TRBJ2-1; 8 nucleotides match TRBD2. The junction had 9 bases not matched to a gene; V was cut back by 5 bases and J by 0 bases. Per germline, CDR1 SGHVS and CDR2 FQNEAQ. This CDR3 has 17 amino acids. The CDR3 region is CASSLRVAGLSYNEQFF. CDR3 nucleotides: TGTGCCAGCAGCCTTCGGGTAGCGGGACTCTCCTACAATGAGCAGTTCTTC.

This sequence joins TRBV6-5 and TRBJ1-1; 7 positions match TRBD1. The CDR3 extends over 13 amino acids. V lost 7 bases to trimming and J lost 0 bases; unmatched junction nucleotides: 2. Per the germline V gene, CDR1 is MNHEY and CDR2 is SVGAGI. The CDR3, as DNA: TGTGCCAGCAAACAGGGGATGAACACTGAAGCTTTCTTT. As protein: CASKQGMNTEAFF.

The genes are TRBV3-1 (or the pseudogene TRBV3-2) and TRBJ2-1; D not certain. V shed 3 bases and J shed 8 bases, with 11 bases lying between them. CDR1 is LGHDT and CDR2 is YNNKEL in the germline V gene (reference sequence). The CDR3 consists of 13 residues. CDR3 loop: CASSQGIWDEQFF. The CDR3 DNA reads TGTGCCAGCAGCCAGGGCATTTGGGATGAGCAGTTCTTC.

The chain is built from TRBV9 and TRBJ2-2, with D possibly being TRBD1 (6 bases). Germline CDR1 and CDR2: SGDLS and YYNGEE. The CDR3 loop spans 15 amino acids. V shed 0 bases and J shed 7 bases, with 13 bases lying between them. Here the CDR3 reads CASSVGQGMYGELFF. DNA of the CDR3: TGTGCCAGCAGCGTAGGTCAGGGGATGTACGGGGAGCTGTTTTTT.

The chain joins TRBV11-2 to TRBJ1-2; D uncertain. The CDR3 runs to 13 residues. V shed 2 bases and J shed 4 bases, with 8 bases lying between them. Looked up from germline, CDR1 is SGHAT and CDR2 is FQNNGV. The CDR3 DNA is TGTGCCAGCAGCTTAAATCGGGGCTATGGCTACACCTTC. It specifies CASSLNRGYGYTF.

The V and J genes are TRBV2 and TRBJ1-4; TRBD1 aligns across 9 bases. V shed 6 bases, J shed 6 bases, and the junction held 5 bases outside the gene matches. CDR3 length: 14 residues. Germline assignment: CDR1 SNHLY and CDR2 FYNNEI. CDR3 in amino acids: CASRRDREYEKLFF. CDR3 DNA: TGTGCCAGCAGGCGGGACAGGGAATATGAAAAACTGTTTTTT.

The genes are TRBV4-1 and TRBJ2-2; 7 nucleotides match TRBD1. V lost 3 bases, J lost 6 bases, and 7 bases stayed unmatched. CDR3 length equals 15 residues. Germline V lookup: CDR1 MGHRA, CDR2 YSYEKL. The CDR3 coding sequence is TGCGCCAGCAGCCATGGGACAACAGGGGCCGGGGAGCTGTTTTTT. Its translation is CASSHGTTGAGELFF.

The chain carries TRBV5-1 and TRBJ1-6; 7 bases agree with TRBD1. Looked up from germline, CDR1 is SGHRS and CDR2 is YFSETQ. Unmatched junction bases numbered 9, after V lost 3 bases and J lost 12 bases. The CDR3 covers 14 residues. CDR3 sequence (DNA): TGCGCCAGCAGCTCGACTACAGGGGCAGGACCCCTCCACTTT. Protein sequence: CASSSTTGAGPLHF.

The chain carries TRBV6-5 and TRBJ2-5; TRBD2 aligns across 10 bases. J gave up 6 bases and V 2 bases, and 6 bases lay outside the gene matches. Germline V gene sequence: CDR1 MNHEY, CDR2 SVGAGI. The CDR3 runs 15 residues. The CDR3 region is CASSYAGTSEKTQYF. As DNA, the CDR3 is TGTGCCAGCAGTTACGCCGGGACTAGCGAGAAGACCCAGTACTTC.

This chain joins TRBV19 and TRBJ1-5, with TRBD1 matching 9 bases. The CDR3 is made up of 14 amino acids. CDR1 and CDR2 (germline): LNHDA, SQIVND (reference sequence). V was pared by 6 bases and J by 2 bases, with 2 bases of the junction left unmatched. This CDR3 is CASRTGGGNQPQHF. For the CDR3, the DNA is TGTGCCAGTAGGACAGGGGGGGGCAATCAGCCCCAGCATTTT.

The rearrangement uses TRBV5-1 and TRBJ2-3; the D is unclear. The germline V gene encodes CDR1 SGHRS and CDR2 YFSETQ. This CDR3 is built from 14 residues. Trimming left V 7 bases short and J 3 bases short, with 15 bases between. CDR3 DNA sequence: TGCGCCAGCGATTCGGGTTCCCAGACAGATACGCAGTATTTT. The encoded protein is CASDSGSQTDTQYF.